The rows below give T cell receptor beta chains drawn from one sample of a study of brain T cells in children with intractable seizures. Profiling relied on immunoSEQ multiplex PCR, and the TCRdb table lists in-frame clones only, not all of them. The sample yields about 40,000 clones, 75% to 95% seen once. The specimen comprised peripheral blood, sampled at surgery. These receptors all come from a girl aged 2 to 10 with tuberous sclerosis and intractable seizures. Both conserved end residues are part of each CDR3. Fields, in order: V gene, clone size, J gene, D gene, CDR3 DNA, CDR3 protein. D genes are given only for firm matches. Clone size appears in some rows only: once, few, many, or a class for an expanded clone.

TRBV29-1	.	TRBJ2-3	.	TGCAGCGTTGTGGGGGGGGCCACAGATACGCAGTATTTT	CSVVGGATDTQYF
TRBV5-6	.	TRBJ1-1	.	TGTGCCAGCAGCGACTTGAGTGACAGAAAGAACACTGAAGCTTTCTTT	CASSDLSDRKNTEAFF
TRBV11-1	.	TRBJ1-1	.	TGTGCCAGCAACATGGGGCGTAACACTGAAGCTTTCTTT	CASNMGRNTEAFF
TRBV7-9	.	TRBJ1-2	.	TGTGCCAGCAGCTTAGGACAGCGGAACTATGGCTACACCTTC	CASSLGQRNYGYTF
TRBV10-2	.	TRBJ2-1	.	TGCGCCAGCAGTGAGCTGGTCAATGAGCAGTTCTTC	CASSELVNEQFF
TRBV11-1	once	TRBJ2-3	.	TGTGCCAGCAGGGGCCTAGACCTCAGGGATACGCAGTATTTT	CASRGLDLRDTQYF
TRBV12-3/TRBV12-4	once	TRBJ1-1	.	TGTGCCAGCAGTTTCAGGGTGAACACTGAAGCTTTCTTT	CASSFRVNTEAFF
TRBV10-1	.	TRBJ1-2	.	TGCGCCAGCAGTGAGTCGATACCGGGGGCCCTTTTAAACTATGGCTACACCTTC	CASSESIPGALLNYGYTF
TRBV7-3	.	TRBJ2-3	TRBD2	TGTGCCAGCAGCTTGTCGCCTAGCGGCTATACGCAGTATTTT	CASSLSPSGYTQYF
TRBV2	once	TRBJ1-1	.	TGTGCCAGCAGTGAATGGTCCCGTAGGAACACTGAAGCTTTCTTT	CASSEWSRRNTEAFF
TRBV18	.	TRBJ1-1	.	TGTGCCAGCTCACCACGGGGAGGGGAGGCCACTGAAGCTTTCTTT	CASSPRGGEATEAFF
TRBV5-1	.	TRBJ2-3	.	TGCGCCAGCAGCTTGCGGGGCCTCTACACAGATACGCAGTATTTT	CASSLRGLYTDTQYF
TRBV10-3	.	TRBJ2-6	.	TGTGCCATCAGCCGTATCAGGTCCCCGACCTCTGGGGCCAACGTCCTGACTTTC	CAISRIRSPTSGANVLTF
TRBV2	few	TRBJ2-1	TRBD2	TGTGCCAGCAGTGAATTGAGCGGGGGGGCCTACAATGAGCAGTTCTTC	CASSELSGGAYNEQFF